This passage covers 23 T cell receptor beta chains from one sample sequenced in a study of blood T cell repertoires in COVID-19. Libraries were prepared by immunoSEQ multiplex PCR; TCRdb keeps only in-frame clonotypes and omits some of them. This sample has roughly 62,000 clones, with approximately 90% found just once. Sequenced material: peripheral blood. All receptors come from a human donor with acute or convalescent COVID-19. The donor label of this sample is uncertain.

The chain uses TRBV14 and TRBJ1-6; D is perhaps TRBD1 (5 bases). This CDR3 contains 15 residues. CDR1 is SGHDN, CDR2 FVKESK, per germline. V was pared by 4 bases and J by 1 base, with 8 bases between. CDR3 in amino acids: CASSRGGSYNSPLHF. CDR3 DNA: TGTGCCAGCAGCCGGGGGGGGTCCTATAATTCACCCCTCCACTTT.

The chain has TRBV6-6 and TRBJ2-1; a weak D match, TRBD2 (7 bases). Trimming pared 5 bases from V and 3 bases from J, leaving 20 bases between. Germline V lookup: CDR1 MNHNY, CDR2 SVGAGI (reference sequence). The CDR3 has 17 amino acids. CDR3 protein: CASSPNDRGAHYNEQFF. The CDR3 DNA reads as TGTGCCAGCAGTCCGAACGACCGGGGGGCTCACTACAATGAGCAGTTCTTC.

The rearrangement joins TRBV11-2 to TRBJ2-1; TRBD2 aligns across 7 bases. The CDR3 covers 16 residues. Trimming took 1 base from V and 5 from J; bases not matched to a gene: 8. In germline, CDR1 is SGHAT, CDR2 FQNNGV. CDR3 amino acids: CASSLVWLGTNNEQFF. The CDR3 DNA reads TGTGCCAGCAGCTTAGTTTGGCTAGGGACTAACAATGAGCAGTTCTTC. The full variable domain, completed using reference TRBV11-2 and TRBJ2-1, is EAGVAQSPRYKIIEKRQSVAFWCNPISGHATLYWYQQILGQGPKLLIQFQNNGVVDDSQLPKDRFSAERLKGVDSTLKIQPAKLEDSAVYLCASSLVWLGTNNEQFFGPGTRLTVL.

The chain employs TRBV3-1 (or the pseudogene TRBV3-2) and TRBJ2-2; 7 positions match TRBD1. The germline gives CDR1 LGHDT, CDR2 YNNKEL (reference sequence). The CDR3 has 15 amino acids. The V and J ends lost 1 base and 6 bases, in that order; junction bases with no gene match: 5. CDR3 residues: CASSQVNRGSGELFF. Here the CDR3 DNA reads TGTGCCAGCAGCCAAGTAAACAGGGGATCCGGGGAGCTGTTTTTT.

This chain joins TRBV7-9 and TRBJ2-7; 12 bases are a match to TRBD2. From germline, CDR1 is SEHNR and CDR2 FQNEAQ (reference sequence). This CDR3 region has 15 residues. Trimming at V came to 6 bases and at J to 1 base, leaving 4 bases not matched to a gene. The CDR3 region has the DNA TGTGCCAGCAGTCCAACTAGCGGGAGGTCCTACGAGCAGTACTTC. It codes for CASSPTSGRSYEQYF. Full variable domain (remainder filled in from reference TRBV7-9 and TRBJ2-7): DTGVSQNPRHKITKRGQNVTFRCDPISEHNRLYWYRQTLGQGPEFLTYFQNEAQLEKSRLLSDRFSAERPKGSFSTLEIQRTEQGDSAMYLCASSPTSGRSYEQYFGPGTRLTVT.

This chain joins TRBV5-1 and TRBJ2-2; 7 bases are a match to TRBD1. The CDR3 runs 16 residues. Germline assignment: CDR1 SGHRS and CDR2 YFSETQ. Losses at the gene ends were 0 bases for V and 0 bases for J; bases not matched to a gene: 2. The CDR3 here is CASSLGTGANTGELFF. For the CDR3, the DNA is TGCGCCAGCAGCTTGGGGACAGGAGCGAACACCGGGGAGCTGTTTTTT.

This chain connects TRBV13 to TRBJ1-1; 8 bases match TRBD1. The V gene's germline CDR1 is PRHDT and CDR2 FYEKMQ (reference sequence). The CDR3 is made up of 16 amino acids. With 1 base clipped from V and 5 bases from J, the junction kept 9 bases outside the gene matches. The CDR3, as DNA: TGTGCCAGCAGCTTAGAATTGGGACAGGTAAGGACTGAAGCTTTCTTT. Amino acids: CASSLELGQVRTEAFF.

Comment on this clone: Other DNA variants within this sample encode the same CDR3. The V gene is TRBV18, the J gene TRBJ1-5; the D gene is possibly TRBD1 (6 bases). CDR3 length equals 13 residues. Trimming pared 3 bases from V and 4 bases from J, leaving 7 bases between. Germline CDR1 is KGHSH and CDR2 is LQKENI. In DNA form, the CDR3 reads TGTGCCAGCTCACCCGACAGGAATCAGCCCCAGCATTTT. As protein: CASSPDRNQPQHF.

This clone was seen more than once but under ten times. CDR3 amino acids: CASKSIDGGRNQPQHF. CDR3 bases: TGTGCCAGTAAATCCATTGACGGGGGGCGCAATCAGCCCCAGCATTTT. The gene calls are TRBV19 and TRBJ1-5; D possibly corresponds to TRBD1 (6 bases). The CDR3 covers 16 residues. The germline V and J ends were trimmed by 7 bases and 2 bases, with 18 bases remaining between them. The germline gives CDR1 LNHDA, CDR2 SQIVND (reference sequence).

The rearrangement uses TRBV29-1 and TRBJ2-3, with D tentatively TRBD1 (6 bases). V was clipped by 4 bases and J by 2 bases, with 13 bases between them. This CDR3 comprises 14 residues. Germline V lookup: CDR1 SQVTM, CDR2 ANQGSEA. CDR3 DNA: TGCAGCGTTGCTTTGGGGGCCTTCACAGATACGCAGTATTTT. This encodes CSVALGAFTDTQYF.

V gene TRBV5-4 combines with J gene TRBJ2-3; 9 nucleotides line up with TRBD2. CDR1 is SGHNT, CDR2 YYREEE, per germline (reference sequence). Unmatched junction bases numbered 6, after V lost 4 bases and J lost 0 bases. CDR3 length: 16 amino acids. CDR3 DNA: TGTGCCAGCAGCGCAGGCGGGGGGGCTAGCACAGATACGCAGTATTTT. Its translation is CASSAGGGASTDTQYF.

The V and J genes are TRBV30 and TRBJ2-2; the D gene is possibly TRBD1 (6 bases). V lost 2 bases, J lost 1 base, and 20 bases lay in between. CDR1 and CDR2 from the germline V gene are GTSNPN and SVGIG (reference sequence). This CDR3 contains 18 residues. CDR3 sequence reads: CAWSPVTGVVVNTGELFF. The CDR3 nucleotides are TGTGCCTGGAGTCCGGTGACAGGTGTGGTGGTGAACACCGGGGAGCTGTTTTTT.

The chain is built from TRBV6-2 or TRBV6-3 and TRBJ2-2; 8 bases align to TRBD1. CDR1 MNHEY and CDR2 SVGEGT come from the germline V gene. The junction had 4 bases not matched to a gene; V was cut back by 4 bases and J by 3 bases. This CDR3 has 15 amino acids. CDR3 region: CASSSDREDTGELFF. CDR3 sequence (DNA): TGTGCCAGCAGTTCGGACAGGGAGGACACCGGGGAGCTGTTTTTT.

J is TRBJ1-2 and V is TRBV16; 7 bases are shared with TRBD1. This CDR3 is 14 amino acids long. Germline CDR1 is KGHSY and CDR2 is FQNENV. The trim removed 0 bases at V and 6 bases at J, leaving 4 bases unmatched. The CDR3: CASSQSWGQNGYTF. CDR3 nucleotides: TGTGCCAGCAGCCAATCGTGGGGACAGAATGGCTACACCTTC.

The CDR3 spells CASSKGPEACGFLYEQYF. In nucleotides, the CDR3 is TGTGCTTCCAGCAAGGGCCCGGAGGCTTGCGGGTTTCTTTACGAGCAGTACTTC. This rearrangement joins TRBV21-1 to TRBJ2-7; the table assigns TRBD2, which was not confirmed against the DNA. TRBV21-1 is annotated as a pseudogene. The CDR3 covers 18 residues.

The chain carries TRBV5-4 and TRBJ2-1; no clear D gene. The CDR3 runs to 12 residues. Deletions cut 0 bases from V and 8 bases from J, with 6 bases between. Germline V CDR1 and CDR2: SGHNT, YYREEE (reference sequence). CDR3 loop: CASSLDSYEQFF. The CDR3, as DNA: TGTGCCAGCAGCTTGGATTCCTATGAGCAGTTCTTC.

The CDR3, as DNA: TGTGCCAGCAGTCGACAGGATAGGAACACTGAAGCTTTCTTT. This translates into CASSRQDRNTEAFF. The genes are TRBV6-5 and TRBJ1-1; D is possibly TRBD1 (6 bases). V lost 5 bases and J lost 1, with 11 bases in between. The CDR3 sequence is 14 residues long. From germline, CDR1 is MNHEY and CDR2 SVGAGI.

Here the CDR3 DNA reads TGTGCCAGTCTCAGGGGCCAGGGTCCGTTTCGGGCCAACGTCCTGACTTTC. Translating it yields CASLRGQGPFRANVLTF. The chain couples TRBV19 to TRBJ2-6, with D tentatively TRBD1 (6 bases). V was shortened by 8 bases and J by 5 bases, with 22 bases between the two germline ends. CDR3 length equals 17 residues. Germline assignment: CDR1 LNHDA and CDR2 SQIVND (reference sequence).

The V call is TRBV7-3, the J call TRBJ1-2; TRBD1 aligns across 8 bases. The CDR3 extends over 15 amino acids. V shed 5 bases and J 1 base; nucleotides not matched to a gene: 6. The germline V gene encodes CDR1 SGHTA and CDR2 FQGTGA. The CDR3 coding sequence is TGTGCCAGCAGCCTTAACAGGGGGGATAACTATGGCTACACCTTC. Amino acids: CASSLNRGDNYGYTF.

The chain employs TRBV3-1 (or the pseudogene TRBV3-2) and TRBJ1-2, with TRBD1 matching over 7 bases. The CDR3 has 12 residues. The trim removed 4 bases at V and 8 bases at J, leaving 4 bases unmatched. Looked up from germline, CDR1 is LGHDT and CDR2 is YNNKEL (reference sequence). The CDR3 nucleotides are TGTGCCAGCAGCCTTCGACAGGGAGGCTACACCTTC. Translating it yields CASSLRQGGYTF.

V is TRBV27 and J is TRBJ1-2; TRBD1 aligns across 9 bases. The V and J ends lost 7 bases and 4 bases, in that order; junction bases with no gene match: 19. The CDR3 runs to 18 residues. The germline V gene encodes CDR1 MNHEY and CDR2 SMNVEV (reference sequence). CDR3 DNA sequence: TGTGCCAGCACCCAACTTGGAACAGGGGGCTCCCATTCCTATGGCTACACCTTC. Amino acids: CASTQLGTGGSHSYGYTF.

The chain carries TRBV6-5 and TRBJ2-5; 10 bases line up with TRBD1. CDR3 length: 15 residues. V shed 4 bases and J 5 bases; nucleotides not matched to a gene: 7. Germline V gene data show CDR1 as MNHEY and CDR2 as SVGAGI. As DNA, the CDR3 is TGTGCCAGCAGTTTCCGGGACAGGGGATCGGAGACCCAGTACTTC. This translates into CASSFRDRGSETQYF.

V usage is TRBV5-1 and J usage is TRBJ2-4, with TRBD2 matching 9 bases. Unmatched junction bases numbered 11, after V lost 0 bases and J lost 7 bases. The germline V gene encodes CDR1 SGHRS and CDR2 YFSETQ. The CDR3 has 17 residues. The CDR3 nucleotides read TGCGCCAGCAGCTTGGTTTTGGGCGGGAGGGCCATGAACATTCAGTACTTC. This translates into CASSLVLGGRAMNIQYF.